Below are 27 T cell receptor beta chains sequenced from a single sample in a study of technical replicates of blood from several donors. The table came from immunoSEQ multiplex PCR; TCRdb's copy has only in-frame clones and leaves some out. This sample has approximately 60,000 clones, with approximately 87% found just once. Sample: PBMCs. These TCRs come from a human donor in good health. Some clones in this sample may be carry-over from other donors' samples.

V is TRBV27 and J is TRBJ2-3; 8 bases fit TRBD2. The CDR3 length is 11 residues. Germline lookup yields CDR1 MNHEY and CDR2 SMNVEV (reference sequence). The CDR3 here is CVAGRTDTQYF. CDR3 nucleotide sequence: TGTGTAGCGGGGCGCACAGATACGCAGTATTTT.

CDR3 residues: CASSQALGTEYF. DNA for the CDR3: TGTGCCAGCAGCCAAGCTCTAGGCACGGAGTACTTC. This chain joins TRBV14 and TRBJ2-5; D ambiguous. V was clipped by 1 base and J by 12 bases, with 12 bases between them. This CDR3 spans 12 amino acids. Germline V lookup: CDR1 SGHDN, CDR2 FVKESK. Full variable domain (rest looked up from reference TRBV14 and TRBJ2-5): EAGVTQFPSHSVIEKGQTVTLRCDPISGHDNLYWYRRVMGKEIKFLLHFVKESKQDESGMPNNRFLAERTGGTYSTLKVQPAELEDSGVYFCASSQALGTEYFGPGTRLLVL.

The V gene is TRBV30, the J gene TRBJ2-2, with 13 bases lining up with TRBD2. The CDR3 spans 16 residues. Germline V gives CDR1 GTSNPN, CDR2 SVGIG (reference sequence). Trimming cost V 4 bases and J 0 bases; bases outside gene matches: 2. In DNA form, the CDR3 reads TGTGCCTGGACCGGGACTAGCGGGGCGAACACCGGGGAGCTGTTTTTT. Protein: CAWTGTSGANTGELFF.

This clone was recorded at least ten times. The genes are TRBV19 and TRBJ1-6, with TRBD1 identical over 7 bases. The germline V gene has CDR1 LNHDA and CDR2 SQIVND (reference sequence). The CDR3 covers 14 residues. V lost 8 bases, J lost 9 bases, and 10 bases stayed unmatched. The CDR3 nucleotides are TGTGCCAGTCAGGGGGAATTTGTATCTTCACCCCTCCACTTT. Protein product: CASQGEFVSSPLHF.

The rearrangement joins TRBV18 to TRBJ2-7, with TRBD2 matching 8 bases. The germline V gene has CDR1 KGHSH and CDR2 LQKENI. V shed 0 bases, J shed 4 bases, and the junction held 5 bases outside the gene matches. This CDR3 has 15 amino acids. The CDR3 protein is CASSPPTGGIYEQYF. In nucleotides, the CDR3 is TGTGCCAGCTCACCACCGACGGGGGGGATTTACGAGCAGTACTTC.

In its sample, this clone was seen once. V is TRBV7-9 and J is TRBJ2-7; 8 nucleotides line up with TRBD1. The V segment lost 5 bases and the J segment 2 bases; nucleotides outside the gene matches: 5. In germline, CDR1 is SEHNR, CDR2 FQNEAQ (reference sequence). The CDR3 is 14 amino acids. Here the CDR3 DNA reads TGTGCCAGCAGCACCTGGACAGGGACCTACGAGCAGTACTTC. It translates to CASSTWTGTYEQYF.

The chain uses TRBV7-9 and TRBJ2-5; 7 bases are shared with TRBD1. Trimming cost V 5 bases and J 1 base; bases outside gene matches: 7. Germline CDR1 reads SEHNR; CDR2 reads FQNEAQ (reference sequence). The CDR3 is 15 amino acids. CDR3 sequence (DNA): TGTGCCAGCAGCACTTCGGACAGGCTCCAAGAGACCCAGTACTTC. Translating it yields CASSTSDRLQETQYF. The full variable domain, with the rest looked up from reference TRBV7-9 and TRBJ2-5, is DTGVSQNPRHKITKRGQNVTFRCDPISEHNRLYWYRQTLGQGPEFLTYFQNEAQLEKSRLLSDRFSAERPKGSFSTLEIQRTEQGDSAMYLCASSTSDRLQETQYFGPGTRLLVL.

This chain's CDR3 is CAWTDDRDNTGELFF. For the CDR3, the DNA is TGTGCCTGGACCGACGACAGGGATAACACCGGGGAGCTGTTTTTT. The rearrangement links TRBV30 to TRBJ2-2; TRBD1 matches 7 bases. Losses at the gene ends were 4 bases for V and 2 bases for J; bases not matched to a gene: 7. This CDR3 region has 15 residues. CDR1 is GTSNPN and CDR2 is SVGIG in the germline V gene (reference sequence).

The rearrangement links TRBV18 to TRBJ2-2; D is unresolved. Trimming left V 0 bases short and J 6 bases short, with 8 bases between. CDR3 length equals 14 residues. Germline V gives CDR1 KGHSH, CDR2 LQKENI. The CDR3 nucleotides read TGTGCCAGCTCACCACCGTCCCAGTCCGGGGAGCTGTTTTTT. Its translation: CASSPPSQSGELFF.

This clone was counted only a few times. The chain couples TRBV27 to TRBJ2-3; the match to TRBD1 covers 7 bases. The CDR3 runs 14 residues. Germline CDR1 is MNHEY and CDR2 is SMNVEV (reference sequence). V shed 9 bases and J 6 bases; nucleotides not matched to a gene: 12. The CDR3 nucleotides are TGTGCCAGTAGCCGAGACAGGGACATGGATACGCAGTATTTT. It encodes CASSRDRDMDTQYF.

This clone turned up a few times. The genes are TRBV6-5 and TRBJ1-5; D unresolved. The CDR3 extends over 13 amino acids. V lost 8 bases to trimming and J lost 1 base, with 9 bases between them. Germline-derived CDR1 and CDR2 are MNHEY and SVGAGI. The CDR3 DNA reads TGTGCCAGCGGCTCAGGAAGCAATCAGCCCCAGCATTTT. This translates into CASGSGSNQPQHF.

The chain employs TRBV2 and TRBJ2-2; D is unresolved. The V end lost 6 bases, the J end lost 1 base, and 6 bases lay between the germline ends. The CDR3 is 13 amino acids. Germline V gene lookup returns CDR1 SNHLY and CDR2 FYNNEI. The CDR3 nucleotides read TGTGCCAGCAGCTACGGGAACACCGGGGAGCTGTTTTTT. It translates to CASSYGNTGELFF.

This clone was picked up a small number of times. J is TRBJ1-1 and V is TRBV5-1, with a tentative D call TRBD1 (6 bases). The germline gives CDR1 SGHRS, CDR2 YFSETQ. This CDR3 has 14 residues. The ends were cut back, 2 bases at V and 5 bases at J, with 13 bases in the middle. CDR3 residues: CASSFDRSGTEAFF. DNA for the CDR3: TGCGCCAGCAGCTTCGACAGGTCGGGGACTGAAGCTTTCTTT.

V and J are TRBV7-6 and TRBJ2-5; TRBD1 matches 8 bases. The ends lost 5 bases at V and 0 bases at J; junction bases unmatched: 14. Germline CDR1 is SGHVS and CDR2 is FNYEAQ. The CDR3 contains 18 residues. The CDR3 loop is CASSHYARDRGNQETQYF. The CDR3 DNA is TGTGCCAGCAGCCACTACGCCCGTGACAGGGGCAACCAAGAGACCCAGTACTTC.

CDR3 sequence (DNA): TGTGCCAGCAGCCCAAGACGAGCGGGAGGTCTCGGGGAGCTGTTTTTT. Its protein product is CASSPRRAGGLGELFF. V and J are TRBV7-2 and TRBJ2-2; 9 bases line up with TRBD2. The CDR3 runs 16 residues. After removal of 5 bases from V and 7 bases from J, the junction contained 11 bases not matched to a gene. Germline lookup yields CDR1 SGHTA and CDR2 FQGNSA.

The rearrangement joins TRBV4-2 to TRBJ2-7; TRBD2 matches 9 bases. The CDR3 extends over 16 amino acids. Germline values: CDR1 LGHNA, CDR2 YNFKEQ. Trimming cost V 0 bases and J 5 bases; bases outside gene matches: 8. CDR3 sequence reads: CASSQDPAGGSDEQYF. In DNA form, the CDR3 reads TGTGCCAGCAGCCAAGATCCCGCGGGGGGGAGTGACGAGCAGTACTTC.

This chain connects TRBV4-3 to TRBJ2-3, with D maybe TRBD2 (5 bases). V shed 0 bases and J shed 5 bases, with 15 bases lying between them. The CDR3 consists of 16 residues. CDR1 and CDR2 (germline): LGHNA, YSLEER. The CDR3 nucleotides are TGCGCCAGCAGCCAAGACAAAGGAGGCGTGGGAGATACGCAGTATTTT. It is translated as CASSQDKGGVGDTQYF.

The chain carries TRBV29-1 and TRBJ2-7; 16 positions agree with TRBD2. Germline lookup yields CDR1 SQVTM and CDR2 ANQGSEA. The CDR3 extends over 14 amino acids. J lost 7 bases, V lost 7 bases, and 7 bases had no gene match. CDR3 region: CSAGLAGGPGEQYF. The CDR3, as DNA: TGCAGCGCGGGACTAGCGGGAGGGCCAGGAGAGCAGTACTTC.

The genes are TRBV7-2 and TRBJ1-1; D unresolved. The CDR3 totals 14 residues. The germline V gene has CDR1 SGHTA and CDR2 FQGNSA. Deletions cut 1 base from V and 6 bases from J, with 12 bases between. The CDR3 protein is CASSLGRANPEAFF. The CDR3 bases are TGTGCCAGCAGCTTAGGGAGGGCCAATCCTGAAGCTTTCTTT.

This chain links TRBV6-1 with TRBJ1-1; weak D call: TRBD1 (5 bases). The germline V gene has CDR1 MNHNS and CDR2 SASEGT. V shed 4 bases and J shed 2 bases, with 8 bases lying between them. CDR3 size: 13 residues. For the CDR3, the DNA is TGTGCCAGCAGTGGGCAGGGAAACACTGAAGCTTTCTTT. Protein: CASSGQGNTEAFF.

The V call is TRBV5-1, the J call TRBJ1-6; the match to TRBD1 covers 8 bases. V gave up 1 base and J gave up 10 bases; unmatched junction bases: 10. The germline V gene encodes CDR1 SGHRS and CDR2 YFSETQ. This CDR3 comprises 16 residues. The CDR3 DNA reads TGCGCCAGCAGCTTGCCGGGGGGACAGGCTACCTCACCCCTCCACTTT. Translated: CASSLPGGQATSPLHF.

The chain couples TRBV4-1 to TRBJ1-6, with 8 nucleotides matching TRBD1. Germline assignment: CDR1 MGHRA and CDR2 YSYEKL. The CDR3 runs 17 residues. Losses at the gene ends were 0 bases for V and 7 bases for J; bases not matched to a gene: 8. The CDR3 sequence is CASSQDPGRDRNSPLHF. CDR3 bases: TGCGCCAGCAGCCAAGATCCTGGGCGGGACAGGAATTCACCCCTCCACTTT.

In this sample, this clone turned up a few times. The J gene is TRBJ1-2, the V gene TRBV6-1; 9 nucleotides line up with TRBD1. This CDR3 contains 15 residues. J gave up 7 bases and V 2 bases, and 8 bases lay outside the gene matches. CDR1 and CDR2 (germline): MNHNS, SASEGT. For the CDR3, the DNA is TGTGCCAGCAGTGAACTAGGGACAGGGACAAGTGGCTACACCTTC. Its translation: CASSELGTGTSGYTF.

V gene TRBV5-1 combines with J gene TRBJ1-2; D is perhaps TRBD1 (6 bases). Germline values: CDR1 SGHRS, CDR2 YFSETQ. The CDR3 is 16 amino acids. V shed 4 bases and J shed 3 bases, with 19 bases lying between them. The CDR3 reads CASSPRVGAGDYGYTF. The DNA for the CDR3 is TGCGCCAGCAGCCCGCGGGTGGGGGCAGGAGACTATGGCTACACCTTC.

CDR3 protein: CASSEAGTGNYGYTF. The CDR3 bases are TGTGCCAGCAGTGAGGCCGGCACAGGGAACTATGGCTACACCTTC. J is TRBJ1-2 and V is TRBV6-1, with D possibly being TRBD1 (6 bases). V lost 3 bases, J lost 2 bases, and 13 bases lay in between. Germline V gene data show CDR1 as MNHNS and CDR2 as SASEGT. This CDR3 comprises 15 residues.

This chain joins TRBV9 and TRBJ1-2; D is unclear. This CDR3 comprises 12 residues. Germline assignment: CDR1 SGDLS and CDR2 YYNGEE. Trimming pared 5 bases from V and 5 bases from J, leaving 10 bases between. The CDR3 DNA reads as TGTGCCAGCAGTAAACACACGTATGGCTACACCTTC. As protein: CASSKHTYGYTF.

This chain connects TRBV6-5 to TRBJ1-3, with TRBD1 matching over 9 bases. CDR1 and CDR2 from the germline V gene are MNHEY and SVGAGI. This CDR3 is 15 amino acids long. J lost 4 bases, V lost 5 bases, and 6 bases had no gene match. The CDR3 DNA reads TGTGCCAGCAGTAAGCTAGGGACAGGGGGAAACACCATATATTTT. Its translation is CASSKLGTGGNTIYF.